One sample yielded the 29 T cell receptor beta chains listed below, sequenced in a study of cytomegalovirus exposure and HLA in healthy donors. 60 Vbeta and 13 Jbeta primers were used in PCR. Produced via immunoSEQ multiplex PCR; TCRdb's table is partial and in-frame only. The top ten hold about 9.6% of the sample, which has approximately 70,000 clones, over 75% seen once. The sample was PBMCs. Receptors were obtained from a man between 40 and 49 years old in good health and CMV-seronegative.

V and J are TRBV7-3 and TRBJ2-3, with 7 bases fitting TRBD2. The CDR3 covers 15 residues. The V segment lost 1 base and the J segment 1 base; nucleotides outside the gene matches: 2. The germline CDR1 and CDR2 sequences are SGHTA and FQGTGA. The CDR3: CASSLSRGGTDTQYF. The CDR3 DNA reads as TGTGCCAGCAGCTTAAGTCGGGGGGGCACAGATACGCAGTATTTT.

This clone was detected only a few times. The CDR3 loop is CASSLSGQTYEQYF. The CDR3 coding sequence is TGCGCCAGCAGCTTGTCAGGACAGACCTACGAGCAGTACTTC. This sequence joins TRBV5-1 and TRBJ2-5; D may be TRBD1 (6 bases). The end of the DNA is better explained by TRBJ2-7, so the J call may be wrong. The CDR3 is made up of 14 amino acids. The V gene's germline CDR1 is SGHRS and CDR2 YFSETQ.

V and J are TRBV4-2 and TRBJ2-1, with D possibly being TRBD2 (6 bases). V lost 10 bases and J lost 6, with 13 bases in between. This CDR3 has 12 residues. Germline CDR1 LGHNA, CDR2 YNFKEQ. This chain's CDR3 is CATSRGGNEQFF. CDR3 coding DNA: TGTGCCACCTCTAGGGGAGGCAATGAGCAGTTCTTC.

The chain uses TRBV28 and TRBJ2-7, with TRBD2 as a possible D gene (6 bases). The germline V and J ends were trimmed by 5 bases and 4 bases, with 15 bases remaining between them. Germline V lookup: CDR1 MDHEN, CDR2 SYDVKM. The CDR3 covers 14 residues. The CDR3: CASSGTGDSYEQYF. The CDR3 region has the DNA TGTGCCAGCAGTGGCACGGGGGACTCTTACGAGCAGTACTTC.

The chain employs TRBV2 and TRBJ2-1; 9 bases line up with TRBD2. Germline loops: CDR1 SNHLY, CDR2 FYNNEI. Trimming at V came to 5 bases and at J to 2 bases, leaving 4 bases not matched to a gene. The CDR3 totals 15 residues. The CDR3 coding sequence is TGTGCCAGCAGTCGCGGGGGGGCCCCCTACAATGAGCAGTTCTTC. Residues: CASSRGGAPYNEQFF.

In its sample, this clone was seen many times. The V call is TRBV4-1, the J call TRBJ2-1; possible D gene TRBD2, 5 bases. V was cut by 1 base and J by 5 bases, with 18 bases left in between. CDR1 and CDR2 from the germline V gene are MGHRA and YSYEKL. This CDR3 comprises 17 residues. Written as DNA, the CDR3 is TGCGCCAGCAGCCAAGGGTCTTGGCTACGGGGAGACAATGAGCAGTTCTTC. Residues: CASSQGSWLRGDNEQFF.

This clone occurred a few times. The gene calls are TRBV10-3 and TRBJ2-7; D gene ambiguous. The V and J ends lost 3 bases and 6 bases respectively, with 12 bases between them. Germline loops: CDR1 ENHRY, CDR2 SYGVKD. The CDR3 is made up of 13 amino acids. CDR3 sequence: CAISDRMVSEQYF. In DNA, the CDR3 is TGTGCCATCAGTGACAGGATGGTTTCCGAGCAGTACTTC.

This sequence joins TRBV7-2 and TRBJ1-1, with a tentative D call TRBD1 (6 bases). Germline CDR1 is SGHTA and CDR2 is FQGNSA. This CDR3 spans 13 amino acids. The V gene lost 3 bases and the J gene lost 3 bases, with 8 bases spanning the gap. The CDR3 DNA reads TGTGCCAGCAGCTTCTACAGGGACACTGAAGCTTTCTTT. Its translation: CASSFYRDTEAFF.

V and J are TRBV11-3 and TRBJ2-7; TRBD2 aligns across 10 bases. Germline V CDR1 and CDR2: SGHNT, YENEEA. Germline trimming cut 3 bases from V and 2 bases from J; bases unmatched to any gene: 4. This CDR3 comprises 15 residues. The CDR3 DNA is TGTGCCAGCAGCTTTCGAGCGGGAGGGCCCTACGAGCAGTACTTC. Its protein is CASSFRAGGPYEQYF.

This sequence joins TRBV25-1 and TRBJ1-5; a weak D match, TRBD1 (5 bases). This CDR3 contains 13 residues. CDR1 and CDR2 from the germline V gene are MGHDK and SYGVNS. V dropped 7 bases and J dropped 2 bases, with 9 bases sitting between them. Here the CDR3 reads CASTLGGNQPQHF. CDR3 nucleotide sequence: TGTGCCAGCACCCTAGGGGGCAATCAGCCCCAGCATTTT.

Details on this clone: The same CDR3 is also encoded by other DNA sequences in this sample. V and J are TRBV27 and TRBJ1-1; tentative D call: TRBD1 (6 bases). V was trimmed by 8 bases and J by 1 base, leaving 11 bases between them. The length of the CDR3 is 13 residues. Germline lookup yields CDR1 MNHEY and CDR2 SMNVEV (reference sequence). The CDR3 coding sequence is TGTGCCAGCCGCCAGGGGAGGAACACTGAAGCTTTCTTT. Its protein product is CASRQGRNTEAFF.

This chain connects TRBV6-1 to TRBJ2-4; 7 bases fit TRBD2. After removal of 6 bases from V and 14 bases from J, the junction contained 16 bases not matched to a gene. The germline V gene has CDR1 MNHNS and CDR2 SASEGT. The CDR3 is made up of 14 amino acids. CDR3 residues: CASSESPAGNFKYF. The CDR3 bases are TGTGCCAGCAGCGAAAGCCCAGCGGGAAACTTTAAGTACTTC.

This clone has just a few counts. The rearrangement links TRBV7-2 to TRBJ1-5; D unresolved. Trimming shortened V by 0 bases and J by 6 bases, and 3 bases separated the two germline ends. The CDR3 extends over 12 amino acids. CDR1 SGHTA and CDR2 FQGNSA come from the germline V gene. The CDR3 region is CASSLAGQPQHF. In DNA, the CDR3 is TGTGCCAGCAGCTTAGCCGGTCAGCCCCAGCATTTT. The full variable domain, its missing parts supplied by reference TRBV7-2 and TRBJ1-5, is GAGVSQSPSNKVTEKGKDVELRCDPISGHTALYWYRQSLGQGLEFLIYFQGNSAPDKSGLPSDRFSAERTGGSVSTLTIQRTQQEDSAVYLCASSLAGQPQHFGDGTRLSIL.

CDR3 DNA sequence: TGTGCCAGCAGTGGACAGGCCCTCACCCTCAATCAGCCCCAGCATTTT. Protein product: CASSGQALTLNQPQHF. The chain employs TRBV6-4 and TRBJ1-5, with TRBD1 as a possible D gene (6 bases). The CDR3 is 16 residues long. From germline, CDR1 is MRHNA and CDR2 SNTAGT. V lost 4 bases to trimming and J lost 3 bases, with 16 bases between them.

The chain links TRBV27 to TRBJ1-4; D perhaps matches TRBD1 (6 bases). CDR3 length: 16 residues. The germline gives CDR1 MNHEY, CDR2 SMNVEV (reference sequence). The V gene lost 11 bases and the J gene lost 1 base, with 20 bases spanning the gap. The CDR3 DNA reads TGTGCCGCAGGGGCCTCCCAGGGAGAAACTAATGAAAAACTGTTTTTT. Its protein is CAAGASQGETNEKLFF.

This rearrangement joins TRBV19 to TRBJ2-6; 10 bases match TRBD1. The length of the CDR3 is 18 residues. V lost 4 bases and J lost 0; bases outside the gene matches: 6. The germline gives CDR1 LNHDA, CDR2 SQIVND (reference sequence). In nucleotides, the CDR3 is TGTGCCAGTAGTAGGGACAGGGGCACGACCTCTGGGGCCAACGTCCTGACTTTC. It encodes CASSRDRGTTSGANVLTF.

The chain links TRBV19 to TRBJ2-7; 8 nucleotides match TRBD2. The CDR3 spans 15 residues. Germline trimming cut 1 base from V and 6 bases from J; bases unmatched to any gene: 8. Germline CDR1 reads LNHDA; CDR2 reads SQIVND (reference sequence). CDR3 nucleotides: TGTGCCAGTAGTATAGCCCCGGGAGGGATTTCCGAGCAGTACTTC. Protein sequence: CASSIAPGGISEQYF.

This clone has a handful of counts. The V call is TRBV7-6, the J call TRBJ1-1; D remains unclear. The CDR3 loop spans 16 amino acids. Germline lookup yields CDR1 SGHVS and CDR2 FNYEAQ. The V and J ends lost 1 base and 5 bases respectively, with 17 bases between them. The CDR3 loop is CASSLDTGPGWTEAFF. CDR3 coding DNA: TGTGCCAGCAGCTTAGATACCGGACCGGGGTGGACTGAAGCTTTCTTT.

This chain uses TRBV7-6 with TRBJ1-6, with TRBD1 matching 10 bases. CDR3 length: 15 amino acids. The V segment lost 6 bases and the J segment 10 bases; nucleotides outside the gene matches: 9. Looked up from germline, CDR1 is SGHVS and CDR2 is FNYEAQ. CDR3 DNA sequence: TGTGCCAGCAGTTCCGGGACAGGGGATTACTCACCCCTCCACTTT. Translating gives CASSSGTGDYSPLHF.

This chain joins TRBV9 and TRBJ2-5; 9 bases line up with TRBD2. The CDR3 covers 16 residues. The V and J ends lost 1 base and 5 bases, in that order; junction bases with no gene match: 9. Looked up from germline, CDR1 is SGDLS and CDR2 is YYNGEE. CDR3 in DNA: TGTGCCAGCAGCGTAACCGCGCGGGGGGGCCTGGAGACCCAGTACTTC. This translates into CASSVTARGGLETQYF.

This sequence joins TRBV7-8 and TRBJ1-2; unclear D gene. This CDR3 has 12 residues. Trimming shortened V by 3 bases and J by 7 bases, and 9 bases separated the two germline ends. CDR1 is SGHVS, CDR2 FQNEAQ, per germline. In DNA form, the CDR3 reads TGTGCCAGCAGCTTCCGGAGAGGTGGCTACACCTTC. Its translation: CASSFRRGGYTF.

The chain couples TRBV7-9 to TRBJ2-7; unclear D gene. This CDR3 has 16 residues. Germline V lookup: CDR1 SEHNR, CDR2 FQNEAQ (reference sequence). The CDR3 sequence: CSPPPLHFLSSYEQYF. The CDR3 DNA reads TGTTCCCCTCCCCCCCTCCATTTCCTTAGCTCCTACGAGCAGTACTTC. Full variable domain (remainder filled in from reference TRBV7-9 and TRBJ2-7): DTGVSQNPRHKITKRGQNVTFRCDPISEHNRLYWYRQTLGQGPEFLTYFQNEAQLEKSRLLSDRFSAERPKGSFSTLEIQRTEQGDSAMYLCSPPPLHFLSSYEQYFGPGTRLTVT.

This chain joins TRBV20-1 and TRBJ1-2, with 7 bases lining up with TRBD1. Unmatched junction bases numbered 4, after V lost 6 bases and J lost 6 bases. Germline CDR1 reads DFQATT; CDR2 reads SNEGSKA (reference sequence). The CDR3 is 11 residues long. CDR3 in DNA: TGCAGTGCCCGGACAGGAAATGGCTACACCTTC. Translation: CSARTGNGYTF.

The chain joins TRBV7-9 to TRBJ1-1; D call uncertain. This CDR3 is 13 amino acids long. The germline V gene has CDR1 SEHNR and CDR2 FQNEAQ (reference sequence). Trimming took off 5 bases at V and 5 bases at J, with 12 bases between the two ends. In nucleotides, the CDR3 is TGTGCCAGCAGCCGGACGGGAGTGACTGAAGCTTTCTTT. Amino acids: CASSRTGVTEAFF.

The J gene is TRBJ2-5, the V gene TRBV28; 7 bases align to TRBD2. The germline V gene has CDR1 MDHEN and CDR2 SYDVKM. The junction had 15 bases not matched to a gene; V was cut back by 4 bases and J by 4 bases. This CDR3 region has 17 residues. In DNA form, the CDR3 reads TGTGCCAGCAGTTCGCAGTCTCCGGGCGGGAGAGGAGAGACCCAGTACTTC. As protein: CASSSQSPGGRGETQYF.

The chain employs TRBV29-1 and TRBJ1-1; possibly TRBD1 for D (5 bases). V shed 8 bases and J shed 0 bases, with 13 bases lying between them. Germline V gene data show CDR1 as SQVTM and CDR2 as ANQGSEA. This CDR3 region has 13 residues. The CDR3 reads CSLKRRVNTEAFF. The CDR3 DNA follows: TGCAGCTTAAAACGCAGGGTGAACACTGAAGCTTTCTTT.

This clone was observed once. The rearrangement links TRBV6-5 to TRBJ2-3, with a possible D match to TRBD2 (6 bases). The V end lost 3 bases, the J end lost 5 bases, and 12 bases lay between the germline ends. Germline V gene data show CDR1 as MNHEY and CDR2 as SVGAGI. The length of the CDR3 is 14 residues. The CDR3 protein is CASSYRSGEDTQYF. In DNA form, the CDR3 reads TGTGCCAGCAGTTATCGTAGCGGTGAAGATACGCAGTATTTT.

The rearrangement links TRBV5-1 to TRBJ2-3; possible D gene TRBD2, 6 bases. The CDR3 extends over 15 amino acids. The germline V gene has CDR1 SGHRS and CDR2 YFSETQ. The V and J ends lost 0 bases and 3 bases respectively, with 11 bases between them. The CDR3 spells CASSLDGSRTDTQYF. The CDR3 coding sequence is TGCGCCAGCAGCTTGGACGGGAGCCGTACAGATACGCAGTATTTT.

The chain couples TRBV28 to TRBJ1-2; 12 nucleotides agree with TRBD1. Germline CDR1 is MDHEN and CDR2 is SYDVKM. V dropped 5 bases and J dropped 8; count of bases not matched to a gene: 9. This CDR3 is 15 amino acids long. In DNA form, the CDR3 reads TGTGCCAGCAGTCCGGGGACAGGGGGCGAGAGGGGCTACACCTTC. Its translation is CASSPGTGGERGYTF.